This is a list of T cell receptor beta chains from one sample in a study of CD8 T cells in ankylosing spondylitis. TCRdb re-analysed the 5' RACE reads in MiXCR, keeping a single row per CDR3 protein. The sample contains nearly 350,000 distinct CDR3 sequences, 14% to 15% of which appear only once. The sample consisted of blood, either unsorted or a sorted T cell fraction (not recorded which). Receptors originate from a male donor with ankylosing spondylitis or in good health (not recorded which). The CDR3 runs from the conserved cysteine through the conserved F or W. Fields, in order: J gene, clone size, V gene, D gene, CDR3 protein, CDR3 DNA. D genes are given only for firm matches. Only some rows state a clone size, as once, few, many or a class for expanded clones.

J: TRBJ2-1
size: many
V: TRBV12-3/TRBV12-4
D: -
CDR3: CASRNDNEQFF
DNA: TGTGCCAGCAGGAACGACAATGAGCAGTTCTTC

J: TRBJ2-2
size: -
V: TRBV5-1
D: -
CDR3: CASTRGGAGELFF
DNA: TGCGCCAGCACCCGGGGTGGAGCCGGGGAGCTGTTTTTT

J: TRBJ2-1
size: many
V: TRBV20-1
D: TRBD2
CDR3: CSARGTSGGYNEQFF
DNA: TGCAGTGCTCGTGGGACTAGCGGGGGGTACAATGAGCAGTTCTTC

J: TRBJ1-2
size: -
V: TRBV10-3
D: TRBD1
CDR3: CAIRTGQGKGYTF
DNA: TGTGCCATCAGGACGGGACAGGGGAAGGGCTACACCTTC

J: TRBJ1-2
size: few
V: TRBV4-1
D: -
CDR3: CASSQVKSRNYGYTF
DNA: TGCGCCAGCAGCCAAGTCAAATCCAGGAACTATGGCTACACCTTC

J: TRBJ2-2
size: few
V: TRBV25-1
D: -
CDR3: CASKETGELFF
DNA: TGTGCCAGCAAGGAAACCGGGGAGCTGTTTTTT

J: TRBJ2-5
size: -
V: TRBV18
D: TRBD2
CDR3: CASSPRTSGSIQNQYF
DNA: TGTGCCAGCTCACCACGAACTAGCGGGAGTATACAGAACCAGTACTTC

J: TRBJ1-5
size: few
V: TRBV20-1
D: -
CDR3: CSARDWGGNQPQHF
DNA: TGCAGTGCTAGAGATTGGGGGGGCAATCAGCCCCAGCATTTT

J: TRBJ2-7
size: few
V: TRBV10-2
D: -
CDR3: CASKTLYEQYF
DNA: TGCGCCAGCAAAACCCTATACGAGCAGTACTTC

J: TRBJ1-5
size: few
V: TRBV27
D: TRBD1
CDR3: CASSLNMGQGNQPQHF
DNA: TGTGCCAGCAGTTTAAATATGGGACAGGGGAACCAGCCCCAGCATTTT

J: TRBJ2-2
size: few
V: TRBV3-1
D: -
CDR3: CASSAVTGELFF
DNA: TGTGCCAGCAGCGCAGTCACCGGGGAGCTGTTTTTT

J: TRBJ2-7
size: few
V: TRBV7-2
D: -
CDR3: CASSLTGTDEQYF
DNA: TGTGCCAGCAGCTTAACGGGGACCGACGAGCAGTACTTC

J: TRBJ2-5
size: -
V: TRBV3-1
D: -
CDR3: CASSQGKEKETQYF
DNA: TGTGCCAGCAGCCAAGGAAAGGAAAAAGAGACCCAGTACTTC

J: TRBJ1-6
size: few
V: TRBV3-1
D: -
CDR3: CASSQDVGTNSPLHF
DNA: TGTGCCAGCAGCCAAGATGTGGGGACCAATTCACCCCTCCACTTT

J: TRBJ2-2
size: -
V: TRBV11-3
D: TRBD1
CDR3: CASSSWTGPNTGELFF
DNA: TGTGCCAGCAGCTCCTGGACAGGGCCGAACACCGGGGAGCTGTTTTTT

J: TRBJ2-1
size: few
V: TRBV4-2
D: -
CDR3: CASSQQEGHSYNEQFF
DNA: TGTGCCAGCAGCCAACAAGAAGGGCACTCCTACAATGAGCAGTTCTTC

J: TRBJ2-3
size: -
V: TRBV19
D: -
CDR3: CASSIRRADTQYF
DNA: TGTGCCAGTAGTATTAGGAGGGCAGATACGCAGTATTTT

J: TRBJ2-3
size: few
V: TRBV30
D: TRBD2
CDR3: CACLAAGGHSGTDTQYF
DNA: TGTGCCTGCTTAGCAGCGGGGGGGCATTCTGGCACAGATACGCAGTATTTT

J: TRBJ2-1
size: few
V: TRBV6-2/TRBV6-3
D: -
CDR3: CASSKGYNEQFF
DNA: TGTGCCAGCAGCAAGGGATACAATGAGCAGTTCTTC

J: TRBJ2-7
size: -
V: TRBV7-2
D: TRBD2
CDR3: CASSLVASGRANEQYF
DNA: TGTGCCAGCAGCTTAGTCGCTAGCGGGAGGGCTAACGAGCAGTACTTC

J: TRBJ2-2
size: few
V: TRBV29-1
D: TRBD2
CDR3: CSGIPSGGSGELFF
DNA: TGCAGCGGGATCCCTAGCGGGGGAAGCGGGGAGCTGTTTTTT

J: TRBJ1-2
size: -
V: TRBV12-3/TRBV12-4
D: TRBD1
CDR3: CASSPSAAGQGVGYTF
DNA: TGTGCCAGCAGTCCCTCCGCCGCGGGACAGGGAGTTGGCTACACCTTC

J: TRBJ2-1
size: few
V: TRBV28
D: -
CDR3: CASSAGHVSYNEQFF
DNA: TGTGCCAGCAGTGCGGGACATGTCTCCTACAATGAGCAGTTCTTC

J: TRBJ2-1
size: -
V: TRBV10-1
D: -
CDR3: CASSDPTGDYNEQFF
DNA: TGCGCCAGCAGTGACCCGACAGGCGACTACAATGAGCAGTTCTTC

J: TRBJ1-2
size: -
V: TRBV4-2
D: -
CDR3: CASSQEFEGNYGYTF
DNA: TGTGCCAGCAGCCAAGAATTTGAGGGGAACTATGGCTACACCTTC

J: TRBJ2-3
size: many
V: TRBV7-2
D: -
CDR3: CASGGTDTQYF
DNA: TGTGCCAGTGGGGGCACAGATACGCAGTATTTT

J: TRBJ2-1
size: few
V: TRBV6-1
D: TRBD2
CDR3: CASRGSGGYNEQFF
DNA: TGTGCCAGCAGAGGGTCGGGGGGATACAATGAGCAGTTCTTC

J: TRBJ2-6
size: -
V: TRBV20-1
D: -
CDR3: CSASGDGSGANVLTF
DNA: TGCAGTGCTAGTGGCGACGGCTCTGGGGCCAACGTCCTGACTTTC

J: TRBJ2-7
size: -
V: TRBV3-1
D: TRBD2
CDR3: CAVQTSGEYEQYF
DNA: TGTGCCGTGCAGACTAGCGGGGAATACGAGCAGTACTTC

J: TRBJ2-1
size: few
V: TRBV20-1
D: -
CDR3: CSAISRAEGQFF
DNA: TGCAGTGCTATATCTAGGGCGGAGGGGCAGTTCTTC